The sequence of this T cell receptor beta chain was determined in a study of blood T cells in healthy people across ages. About the study: Capturing about one barcoded beta molecule per two T cells was achieved by template switching. Findings of the study overall: Relative to aged donors, long-lived donors carried more naive CD4+ cells and displayed higher diversity.

Concerning this clonotype itself: What it binds is not known.

The V and J ends lost 6 bases and 4 bases respectively, with 13 bases between them. CDR1 and CDR2 (germline): MGHRA, YSYEKL. CDR3 length: 14 residues. A second about 6 to 12 cycle PCR used barcoded and J-beta primers. Each of the cDNA molecules was tagged by a template-switch adaptor with 12 random nucleotides. TCRdb used MiXCR to reprocess the 5' RACE reads, holding one entry per CDR3 protein. Among over 1,200,000 distinct CDR3 sequences, around 59% were seen once, and the ten largest hold 6.5% to 8.5%. Sequencing was carried out using blood. This TCR came from a man younger than 35 in good health. This chain uses TRBV4-1 with TRBJ1-5, with D unclear. CDR3 bases: TGCGCCAGCAGTCAACGGGTCCCAAATCAGCCCCAGCATTTT. This translates into CASSQRVPNQPQHF.